A single TCR beta chain is shown here with its context. Antigen unknown. These data are taken from a study of T-cell reconstitution after alpha-beta-depleted transplantation in children. Study-level results: The study traced high day-60 TCRbeta diversity in some patients to surviving recipient T cells and thymic progenitors. Reportedly, alpha-beta T cells present about two months post-transplant originated from several hundred expanded clones of graft origin.

Germline V gives CDR1 DFQATT, CDR2 SNEGSKA (reference sequence). The CDR3 spans 18 residues. Trimming at V came to 6 bases and at J to 1 base, leaving 18 bases not matched to a gene. Unique molecular identifiers were used in preparing the TCRbeta library. TCRdb itself ran the PCR reads through MiXCR, one entry per CDR3 protein. The table lists over 450,000 distinct CDR3 sequences, over 9.5% of them singletons. Sample: PBMCs, taken before TCRalphabeta/CD19-depleted stem cell transplant. The sequence was obtained from a child aged 2 to 9 with inherited bone marrow failure, due to receive a stem cell transplant. The chain joins TRBV20-1 to TRBJ2-4, with 7 bases aligning to TRBD2. The CDR3 DNA is TGCAGTGCGCCGACCCCCCTTACTTCACTAGCGGCCAAAAACATTCAGTACTTC. Protein sequence: CSAPTPLTSLAAKNIQYF.